This T cell receptor (beta chain) was found in a study of T cell responses to AZD1222 COVID-19 vaccine. Assay used: immunoSEQ multiplex PCR; TCRdb lists only in-frame clones, some missing. The repertoire holds approximately 190,000 clones, with approximately 90% as singletons. The CDR3 sequence is 16 residues long. Germline assignment: CDR1 SQVTM and CDR2 ANQGSEA. The junction had 10 bases not matched to a gene; V was cut back by 1 base and J by 4 bases. Study outcomes and limitations: Spike-specific TCR breadth and depth rose after two AZD1222 doses. Among the donors, most were white British and more were female, and clonal diversity was possibly underestimated.

Remarks on this clone: Its specificity is unknown.

The source is an adult in good health. The rearrangement uses TRBV29-1 and TRBJ2-5, with TRBD1 matching 9 bases. The specimen was peripheral blood, collected on day 0 of AZD1222 vaccination. The CDR3 DNA is TGCAGCGTTGAAGGGGGGTGGGGACAGGGTGTAGAGACCCAGTACTTC. Protein: CSVEGGWGQGVETQYF.